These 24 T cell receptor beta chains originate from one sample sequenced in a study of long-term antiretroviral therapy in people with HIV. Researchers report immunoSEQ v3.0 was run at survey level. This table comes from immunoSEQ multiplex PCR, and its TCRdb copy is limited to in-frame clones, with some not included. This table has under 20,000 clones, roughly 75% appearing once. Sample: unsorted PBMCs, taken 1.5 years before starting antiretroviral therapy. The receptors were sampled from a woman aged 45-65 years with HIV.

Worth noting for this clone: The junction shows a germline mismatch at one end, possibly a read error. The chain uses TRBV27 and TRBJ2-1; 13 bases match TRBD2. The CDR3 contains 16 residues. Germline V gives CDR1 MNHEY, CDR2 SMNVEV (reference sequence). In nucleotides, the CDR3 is TGTGCCAGCAGTCCCAGGACTAGCGGGGGCTACAATGGGCAGTTCTTC. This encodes CASSPRTSGGYNGQFF.

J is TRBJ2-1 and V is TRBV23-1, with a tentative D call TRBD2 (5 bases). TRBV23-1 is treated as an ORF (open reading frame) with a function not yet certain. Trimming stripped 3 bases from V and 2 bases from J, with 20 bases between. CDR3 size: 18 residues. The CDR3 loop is CASSHNRRAGPPYNEQFF. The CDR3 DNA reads TGCGCCAGCAGTCACAATCGGCGGGCAGGCCCACCCTACAATGAGCAGTTCTTC.

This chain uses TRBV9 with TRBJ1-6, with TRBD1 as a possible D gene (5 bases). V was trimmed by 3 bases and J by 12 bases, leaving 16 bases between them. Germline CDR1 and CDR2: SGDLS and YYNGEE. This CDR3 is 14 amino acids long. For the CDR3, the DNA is TGTGCCAGCAGCGCTAGGACCCTTCAGGGACCCCTCCACTTT. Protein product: CASSARTLQGPLHF.

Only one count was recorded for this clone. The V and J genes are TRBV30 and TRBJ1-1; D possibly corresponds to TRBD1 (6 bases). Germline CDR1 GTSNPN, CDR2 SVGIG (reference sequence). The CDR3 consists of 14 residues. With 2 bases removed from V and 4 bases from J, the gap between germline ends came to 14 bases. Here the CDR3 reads CAWSSGGPSTEAFF. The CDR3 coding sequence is TGTGCCTGGAGTAGCGGGGGGCCGAGCACTGAAGCTTTCTTT.

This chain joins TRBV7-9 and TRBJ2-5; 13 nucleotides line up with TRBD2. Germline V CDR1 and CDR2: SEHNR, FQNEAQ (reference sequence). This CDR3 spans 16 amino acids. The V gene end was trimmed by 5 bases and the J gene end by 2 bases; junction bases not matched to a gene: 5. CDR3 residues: CASSRRTSGGQETQYF. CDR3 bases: TGTGCCAGCAGCCGCAGGACTAGCGGGGGTCAAGAGACCCAGTACTTC.

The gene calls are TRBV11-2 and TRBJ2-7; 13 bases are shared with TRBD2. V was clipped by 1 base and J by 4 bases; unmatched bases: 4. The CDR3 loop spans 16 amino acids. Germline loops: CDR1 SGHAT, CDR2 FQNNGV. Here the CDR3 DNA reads TGTGCCAGCAGCTTAGGGACTAGCGGGGGACATTACGAGCAGTACTTC. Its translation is CASSLGTSGGHYEQYF.

CDR3 nucleotides: TGTGCCAGCAGTTTAAGAGGCGAGCAGTACTTC. It is translated as CASSLRGEQYF. V gene TRBV27 combines with J gene TRBJ2-7; D unclear. Germline CDR1 reads MNHEY; CDR2 reads SMNVEV (reference sequence). This CDR3 region has 11 residues. Trimming pared 2 bases from V and 6 bases from J, leaving 5 bases between.

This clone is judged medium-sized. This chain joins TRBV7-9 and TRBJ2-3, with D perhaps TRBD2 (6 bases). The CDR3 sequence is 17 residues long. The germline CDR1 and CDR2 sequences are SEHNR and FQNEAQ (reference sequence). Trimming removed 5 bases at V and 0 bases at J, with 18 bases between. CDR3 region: CASSGGGWRGSTDTQYF. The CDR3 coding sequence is TGTGCCAGCAGCGGCGGAGGGTGGCGGGGCAGCACAGATACGCAGTATTTT.

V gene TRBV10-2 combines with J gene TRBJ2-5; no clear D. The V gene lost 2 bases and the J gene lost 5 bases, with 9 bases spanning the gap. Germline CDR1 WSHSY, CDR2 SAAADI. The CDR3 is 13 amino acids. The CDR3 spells CASSEGARETQYF. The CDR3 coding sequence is TGCGCCAGCAGTGAGGGAGCTAGGGAGACCCAGTACTTC.

The CDR3 loop is CASSLVVQGPTEAFF. DNA for the CDR3: TGTGCCAGCAGCTTAGTGGTTCAGGGACCCACTGAAGCTTTCTTT. The chain links TRBV7-9 to TRBJ1-1, with a possible D match to TRBD1 (5 bases). The CDR3 is 15 residues long. Germline V gene sequence: CDR1 SEHNR, CDR2 FQNEAQ (reference sequence). Deletions cut 1 base from V and 4 bases from J, with 13 bases between.

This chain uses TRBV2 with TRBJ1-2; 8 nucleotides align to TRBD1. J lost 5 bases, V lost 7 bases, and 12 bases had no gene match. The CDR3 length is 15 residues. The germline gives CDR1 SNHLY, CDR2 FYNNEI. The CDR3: CASMMDRASPYGYTF. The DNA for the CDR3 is TGTGCCAGCATGATGGACAGGGCGTCCCCTTATGGCTACACCTTC. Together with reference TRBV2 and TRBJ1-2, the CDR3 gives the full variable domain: EPEVTQTPSHQVTQMGQEVILRCVPISNHLYFYWYRQILGQKVEFLVSFYNNEISEKSEIFDDQFSVERPDGSNFTLKIRSTKLEDSAMYFCASMMDRASPYGYTFGSGTRLTVV.

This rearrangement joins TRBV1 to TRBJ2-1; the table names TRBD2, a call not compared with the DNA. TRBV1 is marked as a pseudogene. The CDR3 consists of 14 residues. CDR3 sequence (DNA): TGCACCAGCAGCCAAGCAGCGTGGAGGAATGAGCAGTTCTTC. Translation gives CTSSQAAWRNEQFF.

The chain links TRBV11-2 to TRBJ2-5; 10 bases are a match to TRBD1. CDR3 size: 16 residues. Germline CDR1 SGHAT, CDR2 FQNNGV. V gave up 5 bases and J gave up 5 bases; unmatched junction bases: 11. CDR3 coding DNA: TGTGCCAGCAGCCCGAGACAGGGGGCGTCCTGGGAGACCCAGTACTTC. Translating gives CASSPRQGASWETQYF.

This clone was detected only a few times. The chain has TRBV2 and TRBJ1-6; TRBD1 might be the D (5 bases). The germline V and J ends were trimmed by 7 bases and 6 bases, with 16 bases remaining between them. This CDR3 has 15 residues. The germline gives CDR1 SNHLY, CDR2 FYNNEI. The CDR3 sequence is CASIGTEGGNSPLHF. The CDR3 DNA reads TGTGCCAGCATTGGGACGGAGGGAGGTAATTCACCCCTCCACTTT.

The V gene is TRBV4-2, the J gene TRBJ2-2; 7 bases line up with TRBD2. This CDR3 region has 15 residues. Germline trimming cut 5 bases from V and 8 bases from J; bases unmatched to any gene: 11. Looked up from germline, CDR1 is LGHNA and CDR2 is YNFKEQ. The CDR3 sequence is CASSAELAAGGELFF. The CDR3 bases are TGTGCCAGCAGCGCGGAGCTAGCGGCGGGGGGGGAGCTGTTTTTT.

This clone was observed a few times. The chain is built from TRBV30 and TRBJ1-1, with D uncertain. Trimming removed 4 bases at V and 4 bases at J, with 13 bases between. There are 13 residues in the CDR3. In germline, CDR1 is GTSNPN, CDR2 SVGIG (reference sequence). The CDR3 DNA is TGTGCCTGGACCGTTTCCCCGGGCACTGAAGCTTTCTTT. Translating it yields CAWTVSPGTEAFF. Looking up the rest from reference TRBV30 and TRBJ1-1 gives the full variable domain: SQTIHQWPATLVQPVGSPLSLECTVEGTSNPNLYWYRQAAGRGLQLLFYSVGIGQISSEVPQNLSASRPQDRQFILSSKKLLLSDSGFYLCAWTVSPGTEAFFGQGTRLTVV.

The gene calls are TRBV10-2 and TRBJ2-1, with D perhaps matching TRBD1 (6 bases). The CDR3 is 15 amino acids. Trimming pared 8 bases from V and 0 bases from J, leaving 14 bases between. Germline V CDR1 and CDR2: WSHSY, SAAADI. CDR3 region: CASYREGGSYNEQFF. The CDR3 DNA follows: TGCGCCAGCTATCGGGAAGGGGGCTCCTACAATGAGCAGTTCTTC.

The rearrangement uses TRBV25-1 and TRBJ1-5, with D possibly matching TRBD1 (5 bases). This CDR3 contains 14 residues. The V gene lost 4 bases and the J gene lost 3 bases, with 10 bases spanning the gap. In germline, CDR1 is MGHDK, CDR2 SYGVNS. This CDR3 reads CASSGGRYNQPQHF. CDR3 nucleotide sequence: TGTGCCAGCAGTGGGGGCCGGTACAATCAGCCCCAGCATTTT.

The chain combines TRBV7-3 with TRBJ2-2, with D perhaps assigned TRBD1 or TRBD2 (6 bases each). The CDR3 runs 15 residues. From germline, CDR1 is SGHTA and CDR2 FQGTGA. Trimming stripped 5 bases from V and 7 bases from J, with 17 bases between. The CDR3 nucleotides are TGTGCCAGCAGCCTACTAGGGGGGACTGGCGGGGAGCTGTTTTTT. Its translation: CASSLLGGTGGELFF.

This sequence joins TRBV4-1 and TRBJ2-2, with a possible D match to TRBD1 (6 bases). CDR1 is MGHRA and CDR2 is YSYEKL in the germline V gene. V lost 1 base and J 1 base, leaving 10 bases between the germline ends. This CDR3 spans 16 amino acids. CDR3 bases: TGCGCCAGCAGCCAAGTTGGCAGGGGGAACACCGGGGAGCTGTTTTTT. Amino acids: CASSQVGRGNTGELFF.

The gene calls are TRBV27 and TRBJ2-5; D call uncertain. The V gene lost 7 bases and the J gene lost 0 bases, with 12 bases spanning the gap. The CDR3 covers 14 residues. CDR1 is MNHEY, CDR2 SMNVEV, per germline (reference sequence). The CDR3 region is CASTKNSYQETQYF. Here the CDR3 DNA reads TGTGCCAGCACCAAGAATTCGTACCAAGAGACCCAGTACTTC.

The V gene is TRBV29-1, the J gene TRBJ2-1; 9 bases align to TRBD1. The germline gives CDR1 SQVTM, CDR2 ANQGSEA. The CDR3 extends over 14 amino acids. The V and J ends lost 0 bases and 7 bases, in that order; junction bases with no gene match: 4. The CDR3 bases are TGCAGCGTTGAAGAGACAGGGGGACGTAATGAGCAGTTCTTC. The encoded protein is CSVEETGGRNEQFF.

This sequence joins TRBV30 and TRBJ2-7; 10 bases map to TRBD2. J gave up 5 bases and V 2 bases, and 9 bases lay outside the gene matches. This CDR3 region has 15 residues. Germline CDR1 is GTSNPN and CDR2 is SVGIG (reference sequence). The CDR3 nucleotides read TGTGCCTGGAGTAGATTGGGTCTAGCGGGGGACGAGCAGTACTTC. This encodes CAWSRLGLAGDEQYF.

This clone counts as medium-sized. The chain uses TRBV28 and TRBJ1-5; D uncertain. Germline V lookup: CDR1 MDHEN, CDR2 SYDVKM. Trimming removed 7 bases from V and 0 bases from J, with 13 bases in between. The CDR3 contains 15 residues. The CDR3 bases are TGTGCCAGCACCACAACCGTCTATAGCAATCAGCCCCAGCATTTT. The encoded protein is CASTTTVYSNQPQHF.